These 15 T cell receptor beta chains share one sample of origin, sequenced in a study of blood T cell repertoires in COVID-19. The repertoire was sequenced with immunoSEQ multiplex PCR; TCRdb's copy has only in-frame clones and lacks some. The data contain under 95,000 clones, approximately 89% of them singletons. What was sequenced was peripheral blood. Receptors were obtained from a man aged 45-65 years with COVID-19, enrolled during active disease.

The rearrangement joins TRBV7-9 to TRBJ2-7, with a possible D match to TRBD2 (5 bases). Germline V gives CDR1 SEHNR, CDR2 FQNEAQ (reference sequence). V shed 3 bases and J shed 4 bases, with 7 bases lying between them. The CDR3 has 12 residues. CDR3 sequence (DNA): TGTGCCAGCAGCTTCGAGGGATACGAGCAGTACTTC. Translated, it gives CASSFEGYEQYF.

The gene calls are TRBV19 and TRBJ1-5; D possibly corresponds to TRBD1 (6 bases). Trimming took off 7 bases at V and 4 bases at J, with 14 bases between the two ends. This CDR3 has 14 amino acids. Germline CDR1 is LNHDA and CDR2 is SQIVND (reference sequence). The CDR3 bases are TGTGCCAGTACCCGGACAGAAAGAAATCAGCCCCAGCATTTT. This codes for CASTRTERNQPQHF.

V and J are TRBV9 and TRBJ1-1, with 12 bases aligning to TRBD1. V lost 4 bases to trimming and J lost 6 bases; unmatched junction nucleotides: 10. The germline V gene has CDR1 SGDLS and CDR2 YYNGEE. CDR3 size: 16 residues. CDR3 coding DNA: TGTGCCAGCAGCCCTCGGGGACAGGGGGCATGGGCTGAAGCTTTCTTT. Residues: CASSPRGQGAWAEAFF.

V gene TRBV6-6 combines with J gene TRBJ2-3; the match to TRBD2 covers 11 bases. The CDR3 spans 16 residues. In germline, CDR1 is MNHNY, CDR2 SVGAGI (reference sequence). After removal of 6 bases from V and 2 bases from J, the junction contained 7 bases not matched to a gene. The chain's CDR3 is CASREVLAGDTDTQYF. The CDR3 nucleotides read TGTGCCAGCAGGGAGGTACTAGCGGGGGACACAGATACGCAGTATTTT.

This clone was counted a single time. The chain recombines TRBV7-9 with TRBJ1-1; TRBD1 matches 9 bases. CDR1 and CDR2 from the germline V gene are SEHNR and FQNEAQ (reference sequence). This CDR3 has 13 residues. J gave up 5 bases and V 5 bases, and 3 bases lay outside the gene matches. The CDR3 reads CASSRDRVTEAFF. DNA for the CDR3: TGTGCCAGCAGCAGGGACAGGGTAACTGAAGCTTTCTTT. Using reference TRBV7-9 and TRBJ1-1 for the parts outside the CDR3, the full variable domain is DTGVSQNPRHKITKRGQNVTFRCDPISEHNRLYWYRQTLGQGPEFLTYFQNEAQLEKSRLLSDRFSAERPKGSFSTLEIQRTEQGDSAMYLCASSRDRVTEAFFGQGTRLTVV.

The CDR3 protein is CASSFLTGLNYEQYF. CDR3 sequence (DNA): TGTGCCAGCAGTTTCCTAACAGGGCTCAACTACGAGCAGTACTTC. The chain is built from TRBV6-2 or TRBV6-3 and TRBJ2-7; D may be TRBD1 (6 bases). Germline V gene sequence: CDR1 MNHEY, CDR2 SVGEGT. The CDR3 totals 15 residues. Deletions cut 4 bases from V and 3 bases from J, with 16 bases between.

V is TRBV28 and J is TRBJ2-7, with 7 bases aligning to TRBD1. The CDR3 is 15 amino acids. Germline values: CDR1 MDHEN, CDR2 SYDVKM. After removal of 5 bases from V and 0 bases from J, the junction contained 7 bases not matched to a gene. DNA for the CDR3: TGTGCCAGCAGTGACCCGGGACAGTTCTCCTACGAGCAGTACTTC. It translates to CASSDPGQFSYEQYF.

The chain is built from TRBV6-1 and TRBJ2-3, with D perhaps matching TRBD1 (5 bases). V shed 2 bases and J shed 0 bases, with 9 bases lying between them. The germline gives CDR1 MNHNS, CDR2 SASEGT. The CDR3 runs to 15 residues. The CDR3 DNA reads TGTGCCAGCAGTGAACAGACAGCTAGCACAGATACGCAGTATTTT. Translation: CASSEQTASTDTQYF.

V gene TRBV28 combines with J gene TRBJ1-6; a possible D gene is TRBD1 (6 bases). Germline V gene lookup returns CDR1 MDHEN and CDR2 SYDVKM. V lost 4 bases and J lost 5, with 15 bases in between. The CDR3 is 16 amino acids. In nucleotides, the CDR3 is TGTGCCAGCAGTTCCCCGGACAGTCGAGATAATTCACCCCTCCACTTT. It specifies CASSSPDSRDNSPLHF.

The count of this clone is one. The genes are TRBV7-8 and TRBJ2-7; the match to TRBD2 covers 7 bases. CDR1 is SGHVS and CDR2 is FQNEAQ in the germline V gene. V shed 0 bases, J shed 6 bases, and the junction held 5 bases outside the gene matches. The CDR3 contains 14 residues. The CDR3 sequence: CASSLASGFSEQYF. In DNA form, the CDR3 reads TGTGCCAGCAGCTTAGCTAGCGGGTTCAGCGAGCAGTACTTC.

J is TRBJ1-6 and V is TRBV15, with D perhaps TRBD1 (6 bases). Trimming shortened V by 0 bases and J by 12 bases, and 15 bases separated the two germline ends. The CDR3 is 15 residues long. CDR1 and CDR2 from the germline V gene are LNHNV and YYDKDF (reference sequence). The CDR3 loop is CATSRDQREGEPLHF. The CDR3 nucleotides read TGTGCCACCAGCAGAGATCAACGGGAGGGGGAACCCCTCCACTTT.

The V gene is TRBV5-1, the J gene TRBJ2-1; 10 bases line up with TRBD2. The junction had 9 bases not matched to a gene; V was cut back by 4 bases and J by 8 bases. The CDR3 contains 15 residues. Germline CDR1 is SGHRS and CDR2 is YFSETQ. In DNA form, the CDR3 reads TGCGCCAGCAGCCGAGAAGCGGGAGGGTTCGATGAGCAGTTCTTC. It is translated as CASSREAGGFDEQFF.

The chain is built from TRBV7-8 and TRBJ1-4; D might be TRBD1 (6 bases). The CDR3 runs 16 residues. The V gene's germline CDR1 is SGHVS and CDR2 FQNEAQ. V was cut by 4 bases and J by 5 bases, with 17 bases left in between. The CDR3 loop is CASSSHPTGQNEKLFF. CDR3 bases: TGTGCCAGCAGCTCCCACCCGACAGGACAAAATGAAAAACTGTTTTTT.

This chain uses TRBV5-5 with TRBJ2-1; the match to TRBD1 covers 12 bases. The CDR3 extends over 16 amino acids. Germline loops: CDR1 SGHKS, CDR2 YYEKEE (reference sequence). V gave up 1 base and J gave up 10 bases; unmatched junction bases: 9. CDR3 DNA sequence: TGTGCCAGCAGCTTGCGGGGGACAGGGGGCGGGGGCGAGCAGTTCTTC. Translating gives CASSLRGTGGGGEQFF.

Here the CDR3 reads CASSSTHQPQHF. The DNA of the CDR3 is TGTGCCAGCAGCTCTACTCATCAGCCCCAGCATTTT. J is TRBJ1-5 and V is TRBV7-2, with D unresolved. This CDR3 comprises 12 residues. CDR1 SGHTA and CDR2 FQGNSA come from the germline V gene. V dropped 4 bases and J dropped 5 bases, with 6 bases sitting between them.